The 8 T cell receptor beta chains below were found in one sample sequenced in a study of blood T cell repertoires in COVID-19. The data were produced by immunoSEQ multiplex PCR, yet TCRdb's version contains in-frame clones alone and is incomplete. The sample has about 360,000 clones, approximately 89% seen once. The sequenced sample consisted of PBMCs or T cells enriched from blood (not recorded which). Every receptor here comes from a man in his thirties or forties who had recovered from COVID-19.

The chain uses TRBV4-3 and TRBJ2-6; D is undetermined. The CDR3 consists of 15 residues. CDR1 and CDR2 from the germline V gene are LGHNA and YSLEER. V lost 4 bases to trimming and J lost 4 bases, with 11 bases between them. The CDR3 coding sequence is TGCGCCAGCAGCCGCAGTACTACGGGGGCCAACGTCCTGACTTTC. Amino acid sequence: CASSRSTTGANVLTF.

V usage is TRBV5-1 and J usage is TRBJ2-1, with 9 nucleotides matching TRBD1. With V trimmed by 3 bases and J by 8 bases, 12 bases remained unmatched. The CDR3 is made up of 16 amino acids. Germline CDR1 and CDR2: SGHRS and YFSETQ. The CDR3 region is CASSWGQGHIVYEQFF. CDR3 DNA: TGCGCCAGCAGCTGGGGACAGGGACATATAGTTTATGAGCAGTTCTTC. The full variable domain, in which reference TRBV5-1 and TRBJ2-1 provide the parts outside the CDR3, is KAGVTQTPRYLIKTRGQQVTLSCSPISGHRSVSWYQQTPGQGLQFLFEYFSETQRNKGNFPGRFSGRQFSNSRSEMNVSTLELGDSALYLCASSWGQGHIVYEQFFGPGTRLTVL.

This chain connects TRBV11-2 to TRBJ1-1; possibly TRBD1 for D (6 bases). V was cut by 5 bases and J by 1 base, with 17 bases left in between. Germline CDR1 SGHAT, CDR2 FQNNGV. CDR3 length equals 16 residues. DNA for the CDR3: TGTGCCAGCAGCCCCACAGCCGGGACAACGAACACTGAAGCTTTCTTT. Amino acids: CASSPTAGTTNTEAFF.

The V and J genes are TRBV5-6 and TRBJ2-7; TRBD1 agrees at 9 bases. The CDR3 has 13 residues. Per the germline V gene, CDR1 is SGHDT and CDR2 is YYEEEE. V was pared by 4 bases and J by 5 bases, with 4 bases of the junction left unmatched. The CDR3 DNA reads TGTGCCAGCAGCAAGACAGGGGGTAACGAGCAGTACTTC. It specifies CASSKTGGNEQYF.

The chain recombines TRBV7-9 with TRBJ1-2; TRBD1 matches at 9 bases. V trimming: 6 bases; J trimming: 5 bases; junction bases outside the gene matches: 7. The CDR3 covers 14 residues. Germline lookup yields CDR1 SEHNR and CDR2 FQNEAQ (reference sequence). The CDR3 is CASSRQTGGYGYTF. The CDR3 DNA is TGTGCCAGCAGTCGACAGACAGGGGGGTATGGCTACACCTTC.

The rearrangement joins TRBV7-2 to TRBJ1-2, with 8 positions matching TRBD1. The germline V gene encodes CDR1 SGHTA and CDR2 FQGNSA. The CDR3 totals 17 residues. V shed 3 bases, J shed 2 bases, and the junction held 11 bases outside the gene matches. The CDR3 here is CASSFGLLGDRNYGYTF. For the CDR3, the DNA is TGTGCCAGCAGCTTCGGATTGTTGGGGGACAGGAACTATGGCTACACCTTC.

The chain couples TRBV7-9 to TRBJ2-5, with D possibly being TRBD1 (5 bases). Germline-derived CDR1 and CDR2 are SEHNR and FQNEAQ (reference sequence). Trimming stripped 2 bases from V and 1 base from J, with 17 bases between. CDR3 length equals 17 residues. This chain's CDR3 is CASSLLRSGYRQETQYF. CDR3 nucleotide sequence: TGTGCCAGCAGCTTATTGCGGTCAGGGTATCGCCAAGAGACCCAGTACTTC.

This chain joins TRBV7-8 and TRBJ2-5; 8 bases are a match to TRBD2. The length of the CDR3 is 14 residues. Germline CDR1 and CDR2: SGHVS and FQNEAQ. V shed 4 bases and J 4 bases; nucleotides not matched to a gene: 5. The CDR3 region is CASSSRGGRETQYF. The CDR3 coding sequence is TGTGCCAGCAGCTCCCGGGGGGGGAGAGAGACCCAGTACTTC.